These 30 T cell receptor beta chains came from one sample sequenced in a study of blood T cell repertoires in COVID-19. Generated by immunoSEQ multiplex PCR, the TCRdb table keeps only in-frame clones and is missing some. The sample has 45,000 to 55,000 clones; roughly four fifths are singletons. Specimen: peripheral blood. These receptors all come from a man between 60 and 75 years old with active COVID-19.

This clone was seen a single time. V gene TRBV10-2 combines with J gene TRBJ2-3, with 8 bases aligning to TRBD1. The germline CDR1 and CDR2 sequences are WSHSY and SAAADI. The CDR3 is 15 residues long. V lost 0 bases and J lost 8; bases outside the gene matches: 7. The CDR3 is CASSESDQGAATQYF. The CDR3, as DNA: TGCGCCAGCAGTGAGTCTGATCAGGGGGCAGCTACGCAGTATTTT.

The rearrangement joins TRBV18 to TRBJ2-2; TRBD2 matches 10 bases. Per the germline V gene, CDR1 is KGHSH and CDR2 is LQKENI. Germline trimming cut 3 bases from V and 1 base from J; bases unmatched to any gene: 2. The CDR3 runs 16 residues. The CDR3 DNA reads TGTGCCAGCTCACCTGGACTAGCGGAGAACACCGGGGAGCTGTTTTTT. This sequence encodes CASSPGLAENTGELFF.

As regards this clone: The same CDR3 also results from other DNA sequences found in this sample. This chain joins TRBV15 and TRBJ2-2, with D perhaps TRBD1 (6 bases). V was cut by 0 bases and J by 5 bases, with 16 bases left in between. Germline V gene sequence: CDR1 LNHNV, CDR2 YYDKDF (reference sequence). CDR3 length: 17 amino acids. This chain's CDR3 is CATSRDIAGQGTGELFF. The CDR3 coding sequence is TGTGCCACCAGCAGAGATATTGCGGGCCAGGGGACCGGGGAGCTGTTTTTT.

This clone occurred once. The CDR3 sequence is CAWSHLGTGRANEKLFF. The CDR3 nucleotides are TGTGCCTGGAGCCACCTCGGGACAGGGAGGGCTAATGAAAAACTGTTTTTT. The chain links TRBV30 to TRBJ1-4; 9 nucleotides line up with TRBD1. V shed 3 bases and J 3 bases; nucleotides not matched to a gene: 11. Germline lookup yields CDR1 GTSNPN and CDR2 SVGIG (reference sequence). The CDR3 covers 17 residues.

The chain couples TRBV6-1 to TRBJ1-2; tentatively, D is TRBD1 (6 bases). The germline V and J ends were trimmed by 2 bases and 2 bases, with 6 bases remaining between them. The CDR3 extends over 13 amino acids. CDR1 MNHNS and CDR2 SASEGT come from the germline V gene. The CDR3 DNA reads TGTGCCAGCAGTGAAACAGGGAACTATGGCTACACCTTC. Encoded protein: CASSETGNYGYTF.

The chain recombines TRBV6-5 with TRBJ2-5, with D possibly being TRBD2 (6 bases). The CDR3 spans 14 residues. Germline V gives CDR1 MNHEY, CDR2 SVGAGI. Trimming took 3 bases from V and 1 from J, leaving 9 bases between them. Here the CDR3 DNA reads TGTGCCAGCAGTTATCCGGGAGTCCAAGAGACCCAGTACTTC. This codes for CASSYPGVQETQYF.

The chain has TRBV5-1 and TRBJ2-7; 10 bases are a match to TRBD1. V shed 4 bases and J 5 bases; nucleotides not matched to a gene: 6. There are 14 residues in the CDR3. Germline V gives CDR1 SGHRS, CDR2 YFSETQ. CDR3 sequence (DNA): TGCGCCAGCAGCCTGGGACAGGGGCTGGACGAGCAGTACTTC. Translation gives CASSLGQGLDEQYF.

The V call is TRBV13, the J call TRBJ2-7; a weak D match, TRBD1 (5 bases). V dropped 3 bases and J dropped 5 bases, with 23 bases sitting between them. Germline lookup yields CDR1 PRHDT and CDR2 FYEKMQ (reference sequence). The CDR3 spans 17 residues. The CDR3 sequence is CASSLGPNRAQHDEQYF. CDR3 nucleotides: TGTGCCAGCAGCTTGGGGCCCAACCGGGCTCAGCATGACGAGCAGTACTTC. The full variable domain, completed using reference TRBV13 and TRBJ2-7, is AAGVIQSPRHLIKEKRETATLKCYPIPRHDTVYWYQQGPGQDPQFLISFYEKMQSDKGSIPDRFSAQQFSDYHSELNMSSLELGDSALYFCASSLGPNRAQHDEQYFGPGTRLTVT.

The chain links TRBV5-8 to TRBJ1-4, with 9 bases lining up with TRBD1. J was trimmed by 6 bases and V by 3 bases; bases with no gene match: 3. Germline V gene sequence: CDR1 SGHTS, CDR2 YDEGEE. This CDR3 comprises 14 residues. The CDR3 is CASSSGQGDEKLFF. CDR3 in DNA: TGTGCCAGCAGCTCGGGACAGGGCGATGAAAAACTGTTTTTT. The full variable domain, in which reference TRBV5-8 and TRBJ1-4 provide the parts outside the CDR3, is EAGVTQSPTHLIKTRGQQATLRCSPISGHTSVYWYQQALGLGLQFLLWYDEGEERNRGNFPPRFSGRQFPNYSSELNVNALELEDSALYLCASSSGQGDEKLFFGSGTQLSVL.

The chain links TRBV9 to TRBJ2-2, with D possibly being TRBD2 (6 bases). V shed 0 bases and J shed 2 bases, with 11 bases lying between them. This CDR3 is built from 16 residues. In germline, CDR1 is SGDLS, CDR2 YYNGEE. CDR3 sequence (DNA): TGTGCCAGCAGCGTAGGAAGGACTACTAACACCGGGGAGCTGTTTTTT. Translation: CASSVGRTTNTGELFF.

The rearrangement links TRBV19 to TRBJ2-2; tentatively, D is TRBD1 (5 bases). The germline V gene has CDR1 LNHDA and CDR2 SQIVND (reference sequence). V shed 5 bases and J shed 5 bases, with 12 bases lying between them. The CDR3 is 14 amino acids. The CDR3 protein is CASSWGQGTGELFF. The CDR3 DNA follows: TGTGCCAGTAGTTGGGGCCAGGGTACCGGGGAGCTGTTTTTT.

V is TRBV28 and J is TRBJ1-2, with 9 bases that match TRBD1. V lost 7 bases to trimming and J lost 4 bases; unmatched junction nucleotides: 4. The CDR3 is made up of 13 amino acids. The germline V gene encodes CDR1 MDHEN and CDR2 SYDVKM. CDR3 nucleotide sequence: TGTGCCAGCAAAACGACAGGGGGCTATGGCTACACCTTC. As protein: CASKTTGGYGYTF.

Only one count was recorded for this clone. J is TRBJ2-7 and V is TRBV6-5; 7 bases are a match to TRBD1. The CDR3 spans 16 residues. V shed 0 bases, J shed 0 bases, and the junction held 5 bases outside the gene matches. Per germline, CDR1 MNHEY and CDR2 SVGAGI. CDR3: CASSYSGQASSYEQYF. The CDR3 coding sequence is TGTGCCAGCAGTTACTCTGGACAGGCGAGCTCCTACGAGCAGTACTTC.

The genes are TRBV4-3 and TRBJ2-2; 12 nucleotides line up with TRBD2. CDR1 is LGHNA, CDR2 YSLEER, per germline. After removal of 0 bases from V and 6 bases from J, the junction contained 11 bases not matched to a gene. This CDR3 region has 19 residues. The CDR3 spells CASSQDPPLAGGAAGELFF. DNA for the CDR3: TGCGCCAGCAGCCAAGATCCACCTCTAGCGGGGGGGGCGGCCGGGGAGCTGTTTTTT.

Here the CDR3 reads CASSIRQATYEQYF. For the CDR3, the DNA is TGTGCCAGTAGTATACGGCAGGCAACCTACGAGCAGTACTTC. The chain recombines TRBV19 with TRBJ2-7; D not certain. CDR1 LNHDA and CDR2 SQIVND come from the germline V gene (reference sequence). Trimming removed 2 bases at V and 2 bases at J, with 10 bases between. The CDR3 is 14 amino acids.

The rearrangement links TRBV3-1 (or the pseudogene TRBV3-2) to TRBJ2-5, with 13 bases aligning to TRBD2. This CDR3 region has 19 residues. Germline CDR1 and CDR2: LGHDT and YNNKEL (reference sequence). Trimming cost V 4 bases and J 4 bases; bases outside gene matches: 15. CDR3 sequence reads: CASSPWRVGLAGARETQYF. CDR3 nucleotide sequence: TGTGCCAGCAGCCCGTGGCGGGTCGGACTAGCGGGAGCACGAGAGACCCAGTACTTC.

The chain joins TRBV5-1 to TRBJ1-6, with D perhaps TRBD1 (6 bases). The germline CDR1 and CDR2 sequences are SGHRS and YFSETQ. This CDR3 contains 14 residues. Trimming stripped 8 bases from V and 8 bases from J, with 17 bases between. The CDR3 sequence is CASRPGQTHSPLHF. The CDR3 nucleotides read TGCGCCAGTCGCCCTGGACAGACTCATTCACCCCTCCACTTT. The full variable domain, rest sourced from reference TRBV5-1 and TRBJ1-6, is KAGVTQTPRYLIKTRGQQVTLSCSPISGHRSVSWYQQTPGQGLQFLFEYFSETQRNKGNFPGRFSGRQFSNSRSEMNVSTLELGDSALYLCASRPGQTHSPLHFGNGTRLTVT.

The chain links TRBV28 to TRBJ2-6, with D perhaps TRBD1 (5 bases). Trimming cost V 5 bases and J 0 bases, with 8 bases left between them. The CDR3 spans 15 residues. Germline lookup yields CDR1 MDHEN and CDR2 SYDVKM. The CDR3 sequence is CASSPDSSGANVLTF. For the CDR3, the DNA is TGTGCCAGCAGTCCTGACAGCTCTGGGGCCAACGTCCTGACTTTC.

The V call is TRBV11-2, the J call TRBJ2-2; 11 bases match TRBD2. The CDR3 is 16 residues long. V shed 5 bases and J 4 bases; nucleotides not matched to a gene: 6. Germline values: CDR1 SGHAT, CDR2 FQNNGV. Here the CDR3 reads CASSVTSGVGTGELFF. CDR3 DNA: TGTGCCAGCAGCGTGACTAGCGGGGTAGGCACCGGGGAGCTGTTTTTT.

The chain carries TRBV18 and TRBJ1-5; D gene uncertain. The CDR3 spans 13 residues. In germline, CDR1 is KGHSH, CDR2 LQKENI. V was cut by 3 bases and J by 9 bases, with 12 bases left in between. CDR3 loop: CASSPGEGRPQHF. In nucleotides, the CDR3 is TGTGCCAGCTCACCCGGGGAAGGCAGGCCCCAGCATTTT.

J is TRBJ1-2 and V is TRBV5-1, with D unresolved. Trimming stripped 1 base from V and 3 bases from J, with 7 bases between. Looked up from germline, CDR1 is SGHRS and CDR2 is YFSETQ. The CDR3 extends over 13 amino acids. The CDR3 DNA reads TGCGCCAGCAGCTTGTCAGGCGACTATGGCTACACCTTC. Its protein is CASSLSGDYGYTF.

This chain links TRBV28 with TRBJ2-3, with D possibly being TRBD1 (8 bases). Germline V gene sequence: CDR1 MDHEN, CDR2 SYDVKM. This CDR3 spans 14 amino acids. Deletions cut 5 bases from V and 7 bases from J, with 16 bases between. As DNA, the CDR3 is TGTGCCAGCAGTCCACAGGGGGAGGGCCATACGCAGTATTTT. Its protein product is CASSPQGEGHTQYF. Together with reference TRBV28 and TRBJ2-3, the CDR3 gives the full variable domain: DVKVTQSSRYLVKRTGEKVFLECVQDMDHENMFWYRQDPGLGLRLIYFSYDVKMKEKGDIPEGYSVSREKKERFSLILESASTNQTSMYLCASSPQGEGHTQYFGPGTRLTVL.

The chain employs TRBV5-1 and TRBJ1-2; 7 bases agree with TRBD1. Losses at the gene ends were 4 bases for V and 4 bases for J; bases not matched to a gene: 19. The CDR3 runs to 18 residues. Germline CDR1 and CDR2: SGHRS and YFSETQ. CDR3 sequence: CASSPISSRGGAGYGYTF. The CDR3 DNA sequence: TGCGCCAGCAGCCCAATAAGTTCTCGAGGGGGCGCAGGCTATGGCTACACCTTC.

The sample holds a few counts of this clone. The chain is built from TRBV5-1 and TRBJ2-1; TRBD1 matches 10 bases. The CDR3 length is 13 residues. J gave up 7 bases and V 3 bases, and 1 base lay outside the gene matches. CDR1 is SGHRS and CDR2 is YFSETQ in the germline V gene. The CDR3 bases are TGCGCCAGCAGCTGGACAGGGGGGAATGAGCAGTTCTTC. Translation: CASSWTGGNEQFF.

This clone occurred once. V gene TRBV16 combines with J gene TRBJ2-7; D unresolved. V was cut by 6 bases and J by 2 bases, with 14 bases left in between. Germline CDR1 and CDR2: KGHSY and FQNENV. The CDR3 extends over 14 amino acids. The CDR3 here is CASSPQSTAYEQYF. The CDR3 DNA is TGTGCCAGCAGTCCACAGAGTACCGCCTACGAGCAGTACTTC. Full variable domain (missing parts from reference TRBV16 and TRBJ2-7): GEEVAQTPKHLVRGEGQKAKLYCAPIKGHSYVFWYQQVLKNEFKFLISFQNENVFDETGMPKERFSAKCLPNSPCSLEIQATKLEDSAVYFCASSPQSTAYEQYFGPGTRLTVT.

This clone has a handful of counts. The V and J genes are TRBV10-3 and TRBJ1-2; no clear D gene. The ends were cut back, 3 bases at V and 7 bases at J, with 9 bases in the middle. Germline CDR1 ENHRY, CDR2 SYGVKD. The CDR3 runs to 12 residues. Here the CDR3 reads CAISDNSIGYTF. The CDR3 DNA follows: TGTGCCATCAGTGACAACTCTATTGGCTACACCTTC.

The rearrangement links TRBV9 to TRBJ2-5; 11 nucleotides match TRBD1. Germline CDR1 SGDLS, CDR2 YYNGEE. The CDR3 length is 16 residues. The V segment lost 1 base and the J segment 5 bases; nucleotides outside the gene matches: 7. The CDR3 region is CASSVSGTGGRETQYF. The CDR3 DNA reads TGTGCCAGCAGCGTATCGGGGACAGGGGGAAGGGAGACCCAGTACTTC.

The chain couples TRBV6-5 to TRBJ1-2; 7 bases align to TRBD1. Trimming took 6 bases from V and 4 from J; bases not matched to a gene: 8. This CDR3 is 14 amino acids long. Per germline, CDR1 MNHEY and CDR2 SVGAGI. CDR3 sequence reads: CASRLGQVSYGYTF. In nucleotides, the CDR3 is TGTGCCAGCAGACTTGGACAGGTGTCCTATGGCTACACCTTC.

The chain is built from TRBV7-2 and TRBJ1-4; D is possibly TRBD1 (5 bases). Per the germline V gene, CDR1 is SGHTA and CDR2 is FQGNSA. This CDR3 region has 14 residues. Trimming removed 2 bases at V and 8 bases at J, with 12 bases between. CDR3 DNA: TGTGCCAGCAGCTTAATGGGGGGAGGGGAAAAACTGTTTTTT. It codes for CASSLMGGGEKLFF. Combining the CDR3 with reference TRBV7-2 and TRBJ1-4 gives the whole variable domain GAGVSQSPSNKVTEKGKDVELRCDPISGHTALYWYRQSLGQGLEFLIYFQGNSAPDKSGLPSDRFSAERTGGSVSTLTIQRTQQEDSAVYLCASSLMGGGEKLFFGSGTQLSVL.

This clone was picked up one time. V gene TRBV25-1 combines with J gene TRBJ2-5; D unresolved. CDR1 and CDR2 (germline): MGHDK, SYGVNS. The length of the CDR3 is 13 residues. V gave up 4 bases and J gave up 5 bases, with 11 bases separating them. CDR3: CASSAAGWETQYF. The CDR3 nucleotides read TGTGCCAGCAGTGCGGCAGGTTGGGAGACCCAGTACTTC.